The entry below gives a single T cell receptor (beta chain) sequence along with its context. Each donor supplied about 2.5 ml of blood. These data come from a study of monozygotic twins with inflammatory bowel disease. Template switching introduced UMIs that contain a 6-nucleotide sample barcode. Using the 5' RACE reads, TCRdb records one entry per CDR3 protein without DNA. This sample's table has approximately 140,000 distinct CDR3 sequences. The sample comprised blood. The clonotype comes from a human donor with ulcerative colitis or Crohn's disease, or a healthy co-twin of an affected twin (not recorded which).

The CDR3 sequence is CASSLSGVSYNEQFF. This chain links TRBV7-7 with TRBJ2-1. CDR3 length: 15 amino acids. Germline V gene lookup returns CDR1 SSHAT and CDR2 FNYEAQ (reference sequence).